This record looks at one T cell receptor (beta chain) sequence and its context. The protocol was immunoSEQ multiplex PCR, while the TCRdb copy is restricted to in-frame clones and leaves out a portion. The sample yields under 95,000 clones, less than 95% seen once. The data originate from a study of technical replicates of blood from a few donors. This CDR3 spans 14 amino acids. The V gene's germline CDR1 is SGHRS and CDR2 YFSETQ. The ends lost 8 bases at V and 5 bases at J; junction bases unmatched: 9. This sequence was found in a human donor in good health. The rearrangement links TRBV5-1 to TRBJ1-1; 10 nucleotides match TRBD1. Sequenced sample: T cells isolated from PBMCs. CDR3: CASNTGTGETEAFF. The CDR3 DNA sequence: TGCGCCAGTAATACCGGGACAGGGGAAACTGAAGCTTTCTTT. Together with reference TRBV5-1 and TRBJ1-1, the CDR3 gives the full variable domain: KAGVTQTPRYLIKTRGQQVTLSCSPISGHRSVSWYQQTPGQGLQFLFEYFSETQRNKGNFPGRFSGRQFSNSRSEMNVSTLELGDSALYLCASNTGTGETEAFFGQGTRLTVV.